This is a list of T cell receptor beta chains from one sample in a study of blood T cell repertoires in COVID-19. Sequencing used immunoSEQ multiplex PCR; TCRdb keeps in-frame clones, though not all of them. Counted here are about 52,000 clones, over 75% occurring once; the ten biggest clones make up roughly 10%. What was sequenced was peripheral blood. Receptors were obtained from a human donor in a cohort sampled during active COVID-19. The CDR3 runs from the conserved cysteine through the conserved F or W. Fields, in order: clone size, J gene, V gene, D gene, CDR3 DNA, CDR3 protein. The D gene is left open where the match is weak. Size values are once, few and many counts, or a class for expanded clones, and some rows have none.

size: .; J: TRBJ2-7; V: TRBV5-1; D: .; DNA: TGCGCCAGCAGCTTGGGAGGGGGAGGGGTCCCCTACGAGCAGTACTTC; CDR3: CASSLGGGGVPYEQYF
size: once; J: TRBJ2-6; V: TRBV5-1; D: .; DNA: TGCGCCAGCAGCTTGGGTGGCCCCGGGGCCAACGTCCTGACTTTC; CDR3: CASSLGGPGANVLTF
size: once; J: TRBJ2-7; V: TRBV6-5; D: TRBD2; DNA: TGTGCCAGCAGTTACAAGAGCGGGAGGGTCACCTACGAGCAGTACTTC; CDR3: CASSYKSGRVTYEQYF
size: .; J: TRBJ2-3; V: TRBV6-5; D: .; DNA: TGTGCCAGCCGCCCGTGGGCGGGAGATACGCAGTATTTT; CDR3: CASRPWAGDTQYF
size: many; J: TRBJ1-5; V: TRBV10-2; D: .; DNA: TGCGCCAGCAGTGAGCCCTATCAGCCCCAGCATTTT; CDR3: CASSEPYQPQHF
size: .; J: TRBJ2-7; V: TRBV18; D: TRBD1; DNA: TGTGCCAGCTCACCACCGGACAGGGTTTACGAGCAGTACTTC; CDR3: CASSPPDRVYEQYF
size: .; J: TRBJ2-1; V: TRBV11-3; D: TRBD2; DNA: TGTGCCAGCAGCCCGAGCGCGACTAGCGGGGAGCAGTTCTTC; CDR3: CASSPSATSGEQFF
size: .; J: TRBJ2-5; V: TRBV4-1; D: .; DNA: TGCGCCAGCAGCCAAGATTTTAGCGGAAGAGGAAAGACCCAGTACTTC; CDR3: CASSQDFSGRGKTQYF
size: .; J: TRBJ2-7; V: TRBV7-9; D: TRBD2; DNA: TGTGCCAGCAGCGCTGGGACTAGCGGCTTATGGCCCTACGAGCAGTACTTC; CDR3: CASSAGTSGLWPYEQYF
size: once; J: TRBJ2-7; V: TRBV13; D: .; DNA: TGTGCCAGCAGCAAAACAGGGTTCTCCCACGAGCAGTACTTC; CDR3: CASSKTGFSHEQYF
size: .; J: TRBJ1-5; V: TRBV19; D: .; DNA: TGTGCCAGTAGTTCGGCAGGTTTTAGCAATCAGCCCCAGCATTTT; CDR3: CASSSAGFSNQPQHF
size: few; J: TRBJ2-2; V: TRBV19; D: .; DNA: TGTGCCAGTAGTATGGCTTGGGAGCTGTTTTTT; CDR3: CASSMAWELFF
size: .; J: TRBJ2-7; V: TRBV2; D: TRBD1; DNA: TGTGCCAGCAGGAGGACAGGAATCAGCTACGAGCAGTACTTC; CDR3: CASRRTGISYEQYF
size: once; J: TRBJ1-5; V: TRBV18; D: TRBD1; DNA: TGTGCCAGCTCAGACAGGGTAGGGAGTATTCGCAATCAGCCCCAGCATTTT; CDR3: CASSDRVGSIRNQPQHF
size: once; J: TRBJ1-3; V: TRBV6-5; D: TRBD1; DNA: TGTGCCAGCAGGATTGACAGGGGTGGAAACACCATATATTTT; CDR3: CASRIDRGGNTIYF
size: few; J: TRBJ1-2; V: TRBV29-1; D: .; DNA: TGCAGCGTTGACTCTTCCGGACGGGGGAGGAGCTATGGCTACACCTTC; CDR3: CSVDSSGRGRSYGYTF
size: .; J: TRBJ2-1; V: TRBV5-1; D: TRBD2; DNA: TGCGCCAGCAGCTTGGAGACTAGCGGGCAGGGTAGTGAGCAGTTCTTC; CDR3: CASSLETSGQGSEQFF
size: .; J: TRBJ2-5; V: TRBV5-1; D: .; DNA: TGCGCCAGCAGCCCCACTCCGGAGACCCAGTACTTC; CDR3: CASSPTPETQYF
size: .; J: TRBJ2-7; V: TRBV30; D: TRBD2; DNA: TGTGCCTGGAGTGTGGGGCTAGCGGGAGCCCCCGAGCAGTACTTC; CDR3: CAWSVGLAGAPEQYF
size: .; J: TRBJ2-5; V: TRBV19; D: TRBD1; DNA: TGTGCCAGTAGTGGAGGGACAGGACAAGAGACCCAGTACTTC; CDR3: CASSGGTGQETQYF
size: .; J: TRBJ1-1; V: TRBV6-5; D: .; DNA: TGTGCCAGCAGTTACCGACAGGTACGAAGCACTGAAGCTTTCTTT; CDR3: CASSYRQVRSTEAFF